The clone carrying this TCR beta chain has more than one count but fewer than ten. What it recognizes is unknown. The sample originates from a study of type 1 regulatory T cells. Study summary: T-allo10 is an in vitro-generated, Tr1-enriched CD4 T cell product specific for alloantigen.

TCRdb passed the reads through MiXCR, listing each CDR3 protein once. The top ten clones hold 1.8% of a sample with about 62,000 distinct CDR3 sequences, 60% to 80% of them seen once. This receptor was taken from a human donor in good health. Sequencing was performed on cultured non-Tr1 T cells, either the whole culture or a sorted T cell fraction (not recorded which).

CDR3 sequence reads: CASRQGLYEQYF. The CDR3 bases are TGTGCCAGCAGGCAGGGGTTGTACGAGCAGTACTTC. This chain connects TRBV28 to TRBJ2-7; D might be TRBD1 (6 bases). Germline CDR1 and CDR2: MDHEN and SYDVKM. The CDR3 contains 12 residues. V lost 6 bases, J lost 4 bases, and 10 bases lay in between.